The 13 T cell receptor beta chains reported below all come from one sample, sequenced in a study of blood T cell repertoires in COVID-19. The repertoire was sequenced with immunoSEQ multiplex PCR; TCRdb's copy has only in-frame clones and lacks some. Of tens of thousands of clones listed, more than 80% are singletons. The sample taken for sequencing was peripheral blood. The receptor source for this set is a human donor in a cohort sampled during active COVID-19.

V and J are TRBV6-5 and TRBJ2-1; TRBD2 agrees at 8 bases. There are 13 residues in the CDR3. The V gene's germline CDR1 is MNHEY and CDR2 SVGAGI. V shed 3 bases and J 5 bases; nucleotides not matched to a gene: 0. The CDR3 here is CASSYSGNNEQFF. CDR3 DNA sequence: TGTGCCAGCAGTTATAGCGGGAACAATGAGCAGTTCTTC.

The chain employs TRBV5-4 and TRBJ1-4; unclear D gene. The V gene's germline CDR1 is SGHNT and CDR2 YYREEE (reference sequence). This CDR3 comprises 16 residues. With 4 bases removed from V and 8 bases from J, the gap between germline ends came to 21 bases. In DNA, the CDR3 is TGTGCCAGCAGCGGCAGAGGAACGGGTTCCACAGAAAAACTGTTTTTT. It codes for CASSGRGTGSTEKLFF.

The DNA for the CDR3 is TGTGCCAGTAGTATGGGAGGGGAGAACACTGAAGCTTTCTTT. Translation gives CASSMGGENTEAFF. The gene calls are TRBV19 and TRBJ1-1; the D gene is possibly TRBD1 (5 bases). The CDR3 extends over 14 amino acids. The germline V gene has CDR1 LNHDA and CDR2 SQIVND (reference sequence). V lost 3 bases to trimming and J lost 1 base, with 9 bases between them.

This clone has a single count. This sequence joins TRBV29-1 and TRBJ2-3; TRBD2 matches at 11 bases. With 6 bases clipped from V and 3 bases from J, the junction kept 11 bases outside the gene matches. The CDR3 runs 16 residues. Germline assignment: CDR1 SQVTM and CDR2 ANQGSEA. The CDR3 sequence is CSVDLDSGGGTDTQYF. The CDR3 DNA is TGCAGCGTGGACTTGGATAGCGGGGGGGGGACAGATACGCAGTATTTT.

The V and J genes are TRBV28 and TRBJ2-3; 7 positions agree with TRBD2. The germline V gene has CDR1 MDHEN and CDR2 SYDVKM. The V gene end was trimmed by 2 bases and the J gene end by 2 bases; junction bases not matched to a gene: 7. The CDR3 covers 16 residues. CDR3 nucleotides: TGTGCCAGCAGTTTACGGTCTAGCGGCCACACAGATACGCAGTATTTT. Protein: CASSLRSSGHTDTQYF.

The chain is built from TRBV19 and TRBJ1-1, with D unresolved. This CDR3 contains 13 residues. Trimming took off 5 bases at V and 5 bases at J, with 12 bases between the two ends. Germline CDR1 LNHDA, CDR2 SQIVND (reference sequence). CDR3 region: CASSGSSWTEAFF. The CDR3 coding sequence is TGTGCCAGTAGTGGCTCTTCGTGGACTGAAGCTTTCTTT.

The CDR3 nucleotides are TGCGCCAGCAGCGTCGACAGAACGCTTAGGGACACTGAAGCTTTCTTT. Translated, it gives CASSVDRTLRDTEAFF. The V and J genes are TRBV5-1 and TRBJ1-1, with D perhaps matching TRBD1 (5 bases). CDR1 SGHRS and CDR2 YFSETQ come from the germline V gene. V gave up 4 bases and J gave up 3 bases, with 19 bases separating them. The CDR3 has 16 residues.

The chain couples TRBV28 to TRBJ1-2; a weak D match, TRBD1 (5 bases). This CDR3 has 14 amino acids. CDR1 MDHEN and CDR2 SYDVKM come from the germline V gene. Trimming shortened V by 5 bases and J by 5 bases, and 15 bases separated the two germline ends. The CDR3 bases are TGTGCCAGCAGTACCTCCGGGGGTGGGTATGGCTACACCTTC. It is translated as CASSTSGGGYGYTF.

The chain couples TRBV5-6 to TRBJ2-5; 12 positions agree with TRBD2. Looked up from germline, CDR1 is SGHDT and CDR2 is YYEEEE. V gave up 4 bases and J gave up 5 bases; unmatched junction bases: 6. The CDR3 consists of 15 residues. Here the CDR3 DNA reads TGTGCCAGCAGCCTTCCCGGGACTAGCGGGGAGACCCAGTACTTC. Its translation is CASSLPGTSGETQYF.

This clone was seen a handful of times. The chain combines TRBV18 with TRBJ2-5; 10 nucleotides line up with TRBD1. The J segment lost 9 bases and the V segment lost 3 bases, leaving 10 bases of the junction unmatched. The CDR3 loop spans 15 amino acids. Germline loops: CDR1 KGHSH, CDR2 LQKENI. CDR3 nucleotide sequence: TGTGCCAGCTCACCGGGGGACAGGGGTGATTTGCCCCAGTACTTC. It is translated as CASSPGDRGDLPQYF.

This chain joins TRBV5-4 and TRBJ1-2; D unclear. V was trimmed by 0 bases and J by 5 bases, leaving 14 bases between them. The CDR3 loop spans 15 amino acids. Germline V lookup: CDR1 SGHNT, CDR2 YYREEE (reference sequence). The DNA of the CDR3 is TGTGCCAGCAGCTTGGAATGGGCCACGGATTATGGCTACACCTTC. Protein product: CASSLEWATDYGYTF. Looking up the rest from reference TRBV5-4 and TRBJ1-2 gives the full variable domain: ETGVTQSPTHLIKTRGQQVTLRCSSQSGHNTVSWYQQALGQGPQFIFQYYREEENGRGNFPPRFSGLQFPNYSSELNVNALELDDSALYLCASSLEWATDYGYTFGSGTRLTVV.

The chain employs TRBV5-1 and TRBJ2-2; 11 bases line up with TRBD1. The CDR3 runs to 15 residues. The J segment lost 6 bases and the V segment lost 4 bases, leaving 5 bases of the junction unmatched. CDR1 and CDR2 (germline): SGHRS, YFSETQ. CDR3 coding DNA: TGCGCCAGCAGCCCGGGACAGGGGGTCCCCGGGGAGCTGTTTTTT. Its protein product is CASSPGQGVPGELFF. The full variable domain, in which reference TRBV5-1 and TRBJ2-2 provide the parts outside the CDR3, is KAGVTQTPRYLIKTRGQQVTLSCSPISGHRSVSWYQQTPGQGLQFLFEYFSETQRNKGNFPGRFSGRQFSNSRSEMNVSTLELGDSALYLCASSPGQGVPGELFFGEGSRLTVL.

The chain joins TRBV5-1 to TRBJ1-1, with TRBD1 identical over 7 bases. J was trimmed by 5 bases and V by 2 bases; bases with no gene match: 3. Germline V gives CDR1 SGHRS, CDR2 YFSETQ. The CDR3 sequence is 13 residues long. The CDR3 loop reads CASSFAGGTEAFF. CDR3 bases: TGCGCCAGCAGCTTTGCAGGGGGTACTGAAGCTTTCTTT.